This T cell receptor beta chain was profiled in a study of cytomegalovirus exposure and HLA in healthy donors. Study results and limitations: By HLA locus, TCR association rates varied in a later analysis, with DRB1 showing the most and HLA-C the fewest.

This clone has a handful of counts. Its antigen is as yet unknown. This CDR3 has 13 amino acids. CDR1 is MNHNY, CDR2 SVGAGI, per germline (reference sequence). V shed 5 bases and J shed 9 bases, with 14 bases lying between them. Primers for the PCR totalled 60 Vbeta and 13 Jbeta. Sequencing used immunoSEQ multiplex PCR; TCRdb keeps in-frame clones, though not all of them. The table has about 98,000 clones, 74% seen once; the top ten hold 1.5% to 2%. Sequencing was performed on PBMCs. This sequence originates from a male donor in good health and CMV-seronegative. The chain carries TRBV6-6 and TRBJ2-1; D is possibly TRBD2 (5 bases). This CDR3 is CASSPRTASEQFF. In nucleotides, the CDR3 is TGTGCCAGCAGTCCACGGACTGCTAGTGAGCAGTTCTTC.